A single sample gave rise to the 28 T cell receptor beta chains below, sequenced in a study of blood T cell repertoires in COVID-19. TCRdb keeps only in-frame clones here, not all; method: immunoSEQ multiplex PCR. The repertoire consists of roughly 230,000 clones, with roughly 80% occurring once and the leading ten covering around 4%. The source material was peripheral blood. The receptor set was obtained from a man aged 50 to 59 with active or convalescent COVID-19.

Here the CDR3 DNA reads TGCAGCGTTGAATCTGGGGGAGGAGTAGATACGCAGTATTTT. Amino acid sequence: CSVESGGGVDTQYF. The chain uses TRBV29-1 and TRBJ2-3, with D perhaps TRBD2 (6 bases). There are 14 residues in the CDR3. Germline V CDR1 and CDR2: SQVTM, ANQGSEA. The V end lost 2 bases, the J end lost 5 bases, and 14 bases lay between the germline ends.

The CDR3 DNA reads as TGTGCCAGCAGCTCCCCGGACAGAAGCACAGATACGCAGTATTTT. Translated: CASSSPDRSTDTQYF. This sequence joins TRBV7-9 and TRBJ2-3; D may be TRBD1 (6 bases). V lost 4 bases, J lost 0 bases, and 11 bases lay in between. The CDR3 has 15 residues. Per germline, CDR1 SEHNR and CDR2 FQNEAQ (reference sequence).

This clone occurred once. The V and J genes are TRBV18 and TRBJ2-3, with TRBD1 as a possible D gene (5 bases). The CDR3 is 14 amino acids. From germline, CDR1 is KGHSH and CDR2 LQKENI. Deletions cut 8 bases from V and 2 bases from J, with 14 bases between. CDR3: CASRGNGATDTQYF. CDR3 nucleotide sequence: TGTGCCAGCCGAGGAAATGGGGCCACAGATACGCAGTATTTT. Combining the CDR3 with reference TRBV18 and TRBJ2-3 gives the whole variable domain NAGVMQNPRHLVRRRGQEARLRCSPMKGHSHVYWYRQLPEEGLKFMVYLQKENIIDESGMPKERFSAEFPKEGPSILRIQQVVRGDSAAYFCASRGNGATDTQYFGPGTRLTVL.

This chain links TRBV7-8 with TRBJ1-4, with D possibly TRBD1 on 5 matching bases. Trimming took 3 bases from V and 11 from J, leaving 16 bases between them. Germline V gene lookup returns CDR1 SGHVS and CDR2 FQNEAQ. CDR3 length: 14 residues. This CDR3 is CASSFRTGEGKLFF. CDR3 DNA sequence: TGTGCCAGCAGCTTCAGGACGGGGGAAGGGAAACTGTTTTTT.

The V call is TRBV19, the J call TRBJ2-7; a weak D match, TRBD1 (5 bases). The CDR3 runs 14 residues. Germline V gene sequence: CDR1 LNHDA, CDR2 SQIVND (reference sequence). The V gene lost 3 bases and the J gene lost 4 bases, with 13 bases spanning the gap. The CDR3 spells CASSIRAGLYEQYF. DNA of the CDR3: TGTGCCAGTAGTATTCGGGCAGGGTTATACGAGCAGTACTTC.

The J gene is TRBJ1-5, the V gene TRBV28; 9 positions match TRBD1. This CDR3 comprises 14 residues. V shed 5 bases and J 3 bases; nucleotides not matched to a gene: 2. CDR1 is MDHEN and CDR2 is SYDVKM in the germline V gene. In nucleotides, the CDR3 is TGTGCCAGCAGTACAGGGGGCGTCAATCAGCCCCAGCATTTT. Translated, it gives CASSTGGVNQPQHF.

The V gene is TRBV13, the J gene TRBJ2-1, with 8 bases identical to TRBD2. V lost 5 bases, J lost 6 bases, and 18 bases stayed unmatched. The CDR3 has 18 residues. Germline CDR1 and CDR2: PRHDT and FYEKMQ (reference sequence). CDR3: CASSQATTLSGGGNEQFF. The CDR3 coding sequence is TGTGCCAGCAGCCAAGCCACAACCTTAAGCGGGGGAGGCAATGAGCAGTTCTTC.

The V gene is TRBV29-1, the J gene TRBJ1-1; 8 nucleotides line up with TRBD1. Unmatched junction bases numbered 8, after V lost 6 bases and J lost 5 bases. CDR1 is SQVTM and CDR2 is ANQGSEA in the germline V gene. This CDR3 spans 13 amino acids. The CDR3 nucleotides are TGCAGCGTCTCAGGGGGCGGCGAGACTGAAGCTTTCTTT. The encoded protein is CSVSGGGETEAFF.

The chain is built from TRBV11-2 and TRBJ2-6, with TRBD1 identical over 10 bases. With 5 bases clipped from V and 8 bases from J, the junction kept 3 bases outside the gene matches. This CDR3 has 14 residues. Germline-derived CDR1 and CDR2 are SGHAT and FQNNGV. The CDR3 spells CASSPTGGTNVLTF. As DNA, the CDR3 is TGTGCCAGCAGCCCGACAGGGGGCACCAACGTCCTGACTTTC. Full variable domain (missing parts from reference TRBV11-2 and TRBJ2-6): EAGVAQSPRYKIIEKRQSVAFWCNPISGHATLYWYQQILGQGPKLLIQFQNNGVVDDSQLPKDRFSAERLKGVDSTLKIQPAKLEDSAVYLCASSPTGGTNVLTFGAGSRLTVL.

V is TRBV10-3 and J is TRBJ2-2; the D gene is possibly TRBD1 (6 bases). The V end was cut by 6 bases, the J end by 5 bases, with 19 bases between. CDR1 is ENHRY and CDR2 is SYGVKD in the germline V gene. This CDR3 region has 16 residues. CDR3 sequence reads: CAISTNSPQGTGELFF. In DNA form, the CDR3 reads TGTGCCATCAGCACTAATTCCCCCCAGGGGACCGGGGAGCTGTTTTTT.

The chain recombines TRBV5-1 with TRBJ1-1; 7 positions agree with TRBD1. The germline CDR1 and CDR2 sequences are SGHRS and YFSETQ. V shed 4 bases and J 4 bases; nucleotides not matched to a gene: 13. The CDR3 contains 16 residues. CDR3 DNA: TGCGCCAGCAGCATGACATACAGGGGATCGTTCACTGAAGCTTTCTTT. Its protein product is CASSMTYRGSFTEAFF.

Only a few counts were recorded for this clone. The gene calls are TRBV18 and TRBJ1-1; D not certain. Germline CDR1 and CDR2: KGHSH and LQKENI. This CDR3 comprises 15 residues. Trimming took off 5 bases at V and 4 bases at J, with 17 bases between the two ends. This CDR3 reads CASSGAVPLGTEAFF. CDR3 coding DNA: TGTGCCAGCTCAGGAGCAGTGCCGCTGGGCACTGAAGCTTTCTTT.

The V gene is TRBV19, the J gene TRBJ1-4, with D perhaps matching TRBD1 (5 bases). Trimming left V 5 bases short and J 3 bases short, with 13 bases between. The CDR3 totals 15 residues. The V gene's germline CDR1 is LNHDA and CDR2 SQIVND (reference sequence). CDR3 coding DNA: TGTGCCAGTAGTCTCGACAGAGAACCTAATGAAAAACTGTTTTTT. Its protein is CASSLDREPNEKLFF.

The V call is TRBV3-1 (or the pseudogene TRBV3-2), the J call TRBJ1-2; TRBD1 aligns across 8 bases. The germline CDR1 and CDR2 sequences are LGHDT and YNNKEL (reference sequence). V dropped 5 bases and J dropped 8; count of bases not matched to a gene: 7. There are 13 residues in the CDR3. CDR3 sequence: CASSDQGATGYTF. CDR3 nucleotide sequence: TGTGCCAGCAGCGACCAGGGGGCCACGGGCTACACCTTC.

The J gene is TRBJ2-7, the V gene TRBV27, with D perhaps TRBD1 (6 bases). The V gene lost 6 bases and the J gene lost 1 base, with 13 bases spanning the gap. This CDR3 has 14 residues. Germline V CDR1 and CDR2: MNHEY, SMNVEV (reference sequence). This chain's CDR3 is CASRTGYSSYEQYF. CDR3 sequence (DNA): TGTGCCAGCAGGACAGGCTATTCTTCCTACGAGCAGTACTTC.

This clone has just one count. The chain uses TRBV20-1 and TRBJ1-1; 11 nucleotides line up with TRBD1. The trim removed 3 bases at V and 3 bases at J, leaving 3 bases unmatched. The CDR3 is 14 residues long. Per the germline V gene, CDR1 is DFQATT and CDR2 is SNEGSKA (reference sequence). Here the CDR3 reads CSASGQGADTEAFF. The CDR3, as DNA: TGCAGTGCTAGTGGACAGGGGGCGGACACTGAAGCTTTCTTT.

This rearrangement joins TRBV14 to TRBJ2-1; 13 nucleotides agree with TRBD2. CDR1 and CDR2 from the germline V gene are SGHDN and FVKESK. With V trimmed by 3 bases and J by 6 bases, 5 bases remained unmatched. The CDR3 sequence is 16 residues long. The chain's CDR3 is CASSHPGTSGINEQFF. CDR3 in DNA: TGTGCCAGCAGCCATCCCGGGACTAGCGGGATCAATGAGCAGTTCTTC.

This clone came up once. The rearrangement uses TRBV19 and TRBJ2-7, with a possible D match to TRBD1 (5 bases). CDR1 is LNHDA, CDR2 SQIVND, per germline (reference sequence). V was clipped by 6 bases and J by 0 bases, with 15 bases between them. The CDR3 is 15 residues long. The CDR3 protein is CASSKQDDTSYEQYF. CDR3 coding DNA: TGTGCCAGTAGCAAACAGGACGATACCTCCTACGAGCAGTACTTC. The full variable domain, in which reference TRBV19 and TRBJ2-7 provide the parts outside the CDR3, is DGGITQSPKYLFRKEGQNVTLSCEQNLNHDAMYWYRQDPGQGLRLIYYSQIVNDFQKGDIAEGYSVSREKKESFPLTVTSAQKNPTAFYLCASSKQDDTSYEQYFGPGTRLTVT.

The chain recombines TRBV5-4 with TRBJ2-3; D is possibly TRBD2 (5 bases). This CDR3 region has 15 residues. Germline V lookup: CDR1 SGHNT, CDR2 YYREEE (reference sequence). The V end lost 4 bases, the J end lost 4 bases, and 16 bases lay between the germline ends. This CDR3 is CASSTRGLPADTQYF. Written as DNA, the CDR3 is TGTGCCAGCAGCACTAGAGGCTTGCCAGCAGATACGCAGTATTTT.

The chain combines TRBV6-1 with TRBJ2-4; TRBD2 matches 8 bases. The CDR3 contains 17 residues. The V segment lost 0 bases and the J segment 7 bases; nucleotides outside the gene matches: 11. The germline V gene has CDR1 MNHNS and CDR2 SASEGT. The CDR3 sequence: CASSEASARGGGNIQYF. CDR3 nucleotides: TGTGCCAGCAGTGAAGCCTCCGCCCGGGGGGGCGGTAACATTCAGTACTTC.

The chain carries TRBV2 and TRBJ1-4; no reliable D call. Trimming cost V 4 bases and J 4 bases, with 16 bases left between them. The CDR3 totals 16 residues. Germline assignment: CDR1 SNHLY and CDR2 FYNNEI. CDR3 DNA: TGTGCCAGCAGTGGTTACGACACTGAGATTAATGAAAAACTGTTTTTT. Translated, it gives CASSGYDTEINEKLFF.

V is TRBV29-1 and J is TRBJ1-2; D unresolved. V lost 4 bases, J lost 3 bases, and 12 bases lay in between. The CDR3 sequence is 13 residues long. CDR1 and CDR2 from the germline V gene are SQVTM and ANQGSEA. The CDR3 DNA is TGCAGCGTTGGTAAGGAGGACCACTATGGCTACACCTTC. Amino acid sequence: CSVGKEDHYGYTF.

The CDR3 loop is CASSVTGGTEKLFF. CDR3 bases: TGTGCCAGCAGCGTGACAGGGGGCACTGAAAAACTGTTTTTT. The rearrangement links TRBV9 to TRBJ1-4; TRBD1 matches 10 bases. Germline V gives CDR1 SGDLS, CDR2 YYNGEE. V was clipped by 2 bases and J by 7 bases; unmatched bases: 2. The CDR3 loop spans 14 amino acids.

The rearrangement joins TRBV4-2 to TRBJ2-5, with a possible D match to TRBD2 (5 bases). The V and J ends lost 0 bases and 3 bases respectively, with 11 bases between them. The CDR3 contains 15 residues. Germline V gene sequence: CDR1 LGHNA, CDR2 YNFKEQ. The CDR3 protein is CASSQDQAGEETQYF. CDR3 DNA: TGTGCCAGCAGCCAAGATCAAGCCGGGGAAGAGACCCAGTACTTC.

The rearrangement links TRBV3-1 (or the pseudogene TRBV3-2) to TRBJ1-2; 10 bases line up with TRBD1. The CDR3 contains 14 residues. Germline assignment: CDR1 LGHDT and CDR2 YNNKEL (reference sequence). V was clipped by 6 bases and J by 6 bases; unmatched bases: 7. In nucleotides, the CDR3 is TGTGCCAGCAGACCGGGACAGGGGAATAATGGCTACACCTTC. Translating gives CASRPGQGNNGYTF.

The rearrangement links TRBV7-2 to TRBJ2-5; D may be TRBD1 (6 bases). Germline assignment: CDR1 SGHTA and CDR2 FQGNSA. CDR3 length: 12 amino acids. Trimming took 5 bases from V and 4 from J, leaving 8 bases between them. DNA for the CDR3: TGTGCCAGCAGCCAAGGGGGAGAGACCCAGTACTTC. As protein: CASSQGGETQYF.

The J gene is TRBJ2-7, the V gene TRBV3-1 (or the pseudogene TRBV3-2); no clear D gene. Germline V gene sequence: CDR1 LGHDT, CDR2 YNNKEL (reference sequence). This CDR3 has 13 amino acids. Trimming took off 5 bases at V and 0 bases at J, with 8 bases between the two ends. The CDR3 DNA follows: TGTGCCAGCAGCTCCGACATCTCCTACGAGCAGTACTTC. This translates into CASSSDISYEQYF.

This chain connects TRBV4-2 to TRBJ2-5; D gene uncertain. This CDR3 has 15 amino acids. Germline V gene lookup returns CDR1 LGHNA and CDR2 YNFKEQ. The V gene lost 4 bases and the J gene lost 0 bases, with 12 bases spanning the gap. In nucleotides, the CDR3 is TGTGCCAGCAGCCTGGCCGCAGGAAACCAAGAGACCCAGTACTTC. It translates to CASSLAAGNQETQYF.